Below, 32 T cell receptor beta chains from the same sample are listed, as sequenced in a study of OX40 agonist ivuxolimab in advanced cancers. Repertoires were generated with immunoSEQ multiplex PCR, while TCRdb's copy carries only in-frame clones and drops some. The data contain about 160,000 clones, approximately 94% of them singletons. The sequencing here drew on CD4+ or CD8+ T cells sorted from blood, taken in a trial of the OX40 agonist ivuxolimab. The receptor source for this set is an adult with an advanced solid tumor such as melanoma, head and neck, liver or kidney cancer.

This chain connects TRBV28 to TRBJ1-2; D is ambiguous. In germline, CDR1 is MDHEN, CDR2 SYDVKM. This CDR3 spans 18 amino acids. V lost 6 bases and J lost 3, with 26 bases in between. The CDR3 here is CASRSHWLSPGSDYGYTF. The CDR3 DNA follows: TGTGCCAGCAGGTCCCATTGGTTGTCCCCGGGAAGCGACTATGGCTACACCTTC.

The rearrangement uses TRBV6-6 and TRBJ2-7; possible D gene TRBD1, 5 bases. The CDR3 is 16 residues long. Germline CDR1 MNHNY, CDR2 SVGAGI (reference sequence). Trimming took off 6 bases at V and 0 bases at J, with 18 bases between the two ends. CDR3: CASRDPQGVRSYEQYF. CDR3 sequence (DNA): TGTGCCAGCAGAGACCCGCAGGGTGTCCGCTCCTACGAGCAGTACTTC.

The chain uses TRBV5-1 and TRBJ2-7; possible D gene TRBD1, 5 bases. The CDR3 is 14 amino acids. Germline loops: CDR1 SGHRS, CDR2 YFSETQ. V dropped 0 bases and J dropped 3 bases, with 10 bases sitting between them. The CDR3 protein is CASSLVRGDYEQYF. The CDR3 nucleotides are TGCGCCAGCAGCTTGGTAAGGGGTGACTACGAGCAGTACTTC.

This chain connects TRBV2 to TRBJ1-5; 10 bases agree with TRBD1. J lost 7 bases, V lost 4 bases, and 7 bases had no gene match. The CDR3 is 15 amino acids. Germline V lookup: CDR1 SNHLY, CDR2 FYNNEI. CDR3 coding DNA: TGTGCCAGCAGTGCCTTTGGGACAGGGGAACAGCCCCAGCATTTT. Protein: CASSAFGTGEQPQHF.

The chain links TRBV7-6 to TRBJ1-4, with D possibly TRBD1 on 5 matching bases. This CDR3 is 16 amino acids long. Germline V lookup: CDR1 SGHVS, CDR2 FNYEAQ. Trimming shortened V by 5 bases and J by 7 bases, and 20 bases separated the two germline ends. The DNA for the CDR3 is TGTGCCAGCAGCCCGCAAACCCCTCTGGGGGGTGAAAAACTGTTTTTT. Its translation: CASSPQTPLGGEKLFF.

The chain is built from TRBV28 and TRBJ2-3; D unclear. Germline V lookup: CDR1 MDHEN, CDR2 SYDVKM. V lost 3 bases and J 4 bases, leaving 5 bases between the germline ends. The CDR3 sequence is 12 residues long. CDR3 in amino acids: CASSFPPDTQYF. DNA of the CDR3: TGTGCCAGCAGTTTCCCCCCAGATACGCAGTATTTT.

The gene calls are TRBV4-3 and TRBJ2-7; 7 nucleotides agree with TRBD2. Germline CDR1 LGHNA, CDR2 YSLEER. The CDR3 is made up of 17 amino acids. The J segment lost 4 bases and the V segment lost 0 bases, leaving 12 bases of the junction unmatched. The CDR3 spells CASSQDLTLAEVYEQYF. The CDR3 DNA reads as TGCGCCAGCAGCCAAGATCTTACCCTAGCGGAAGTATACGAGCAGTACTTC.

The chain couples TRBV9 to TRBJ2-6, with 7 bases that match TRBD1. This CDR3 comprises 17 residues. V lost 3 bases, J lost 0 bases, and 6 bases stayed unmatched. Germline assignment: CDR1 SGDLS and CDR2 YYNGEE. CDR3 nucleotide sequence: TGTGCCAGCAGCGAGACAGGGCGCCTCTCTGGGGCCAACGTCCTGACTTTC. This codes for CASSETGRLSGANVLTF.

This chain uses TRBV7-8 with TRBJ1-5; TRBD1 aligns across 7 bases. The CDR3 contains 15 residues. The V gene end was trimmed by 4 bases and the J gene end by 5 bases; junction bases not matched to a gene: 8. Germline V gives CDR1 SGHVS, CDR2 FQNEAQ. As DNA, the CDR3 is TGTGCCAGCAGCTCCTACGGGCAGGGGGATCAGCCCCAGCATTTT. It encodes CASSSYGQGDQPQHF.

The chain has TRBV7-2 and TRBJ1-2; 12 bases match TRBD1. The junction had 8 bases not matched to a gene; V was cut back by 8 bases and J by 7 bases. The CDR3 has 14 amino acids. Per germline, CDR1 SGHTA and CDR2 FQGNSA. The CDR3 reads CASRGGQGASGYTF. CDR3 DNA sequence: TGTGCCAGCCGAGGGGGACAGGGGGCATCTGGCTACACCTTC.

This rearrangement joins TRBV10-2 to TRBJ2-1, with TRBD2 matching 7 bases. CDR1 and CDR2 (germline): WSHSY, SAAADI. With 2 bases clipped from V and 4 bases from J, the junction kept 5 bases outside the gene matches. The CDR3 runs to 15 residues. The CDR3 coding sequence is TGCGCCAGCAGTGAGATAGCGGGTCTATACAATGAGCAGTTCTTC. Residues: CASSEIAGLYNEQFF.

The chain has TRBV25-1 and TRBJ1-2, with D perhaps matching TRBD1 (6 bases). V was shortened by 6 bases and J by 5 bases, with 19 bases between the two germline ends. There are 15 residues in the CDR3. Per the germline V gene, CDR1 is MGHDK and CDR2 is SYGVNS. The DNA for the CDR3 is TGTGCCAGCAGCGGCCCCGAACAGGGAGGGTATGGCTACACCTTC. Amino acids: CASSGPEQGGYGYTF.

V is TRBV6-6 and J is TRBJ1-2; tentatively, D is TRBD1 (5 bases). Trimming stripped 5 bases from V and 7 bases from J, with 11 bases between. This CDR3 has 12 amino acids. Germline CDR1 is MNHNY and CDR2 is SVGAGI (reference sequence). The CDR3 reads CASSAGKSGYTF. The CDR3 DNA reads as TGTGCCAGCAGTGCAGGGAAGTCTGGCTACACCTTC.

This clone occurred a few times. This rearrangement joins TRBV27 to TRBJ2-3; 14 nucleotides agree with TRBD2. Germline-derived CDR1 and CDR2 are MNHEY and SMNVEV (reference sequence). V shed 6 bases and J 3 bases; nucleotides not matched to a gene: 17. This CDR3 comprises 20 residues. The CDR3 nucleotides read TGTGCCAGCAGACCGGGACTAGCGGGAGTGAGGCAGGGAGGGACAGATACGCAGTATTTT. Its translation: CASRPGLAGVRQGGTDTQYF.

This chain uses TRBV4-3 with TRBJ2-2; 11 bases fit TRBD2. Germline V gene lookup returns CDR1 LGHNA and CDR2 YSLEER. V lost 3 bases to trimming and J lost 4 bases; unmatched junction nucleotides: 7. The CDR3 is 17 amino acids. The CDR3 loop reads CASSQILAGGLTGELFF. Here the CDR3 DNA reads TGCGCCAGCAGCCAGATTCTAGCGGGGGGCCTCACCGGGGAGCTGTTTTTT.

V usage is TRBV19 and J usage is TRBJ2-7; 10 bases fit TRBD2. This CDR3 comprises 16 residues. In germline, CDR1 is LNHDA, CDR2 SQIVND (reference sequence). J was trimmed by 2 bases and V by 3 bases; bases with no gene match: 7. CDR3 sequence reads: CASSISTGTSAYEQYF. Here the CDR3 DNA reads TGTGCCAGTAGTATTTCTACCGGGACTAGCGCCTACGAGCAGTACTTC.

J is TRBJ1-2 and V is TRBV28, with D unclear. Between the trimmed V and J ends, which lost 7 bases and 8 bases, there was a span of 11 bases. From germline, CDR1 is MDHEN and CDR2 SYDVKM. The CDR3 has 11 amino acids. CDR3 sequence (DNA): TGTGCCAGCATGGTCGCACGGGGCTACACCTTC. Protein: CASMVARGYTF.

The chain is built from TRBV19 and TRBJ1-5; TRBD1 might be the D (6 bases). Trimming shortened V by 3 bases and J by 4 bases, and 7 bases separated the two germline ends. The CDR3 length is 13 residues. Germline V lookup: CDR1 LNHDA, CDR2 SQIVND (reference sequence). The CDR3 region has the DNA TGTGCCAGTAGTATGGACAGAAATCAGCCCCAGCATTTT. Translating gives CASSMDRNQPQHF.

Remarks on this clone: This specimen includes other DNA sequences encoding the same CDR3. The chain has TRBV4-3 and TRBJ2-5; no definite D call. Germline V gene lookup returns CDR1 LGHNA and CDR2 YSLEER. CDR3 length equals 13 residues. V dropped 1 base and J dropped 5 bases, with 8 bases sitting between them. CDR3 protein: CASSQVGGETQYF. Here the CDR3 DNA reads TGCGCCAGCAGCCAAGTTGGTGGGGAGACCCAGTACTTC.

The J gene is TRBJ1-2, the V gene TRBV28; 8 bases are shared with TRBD1. The CDR3 runs 16 residues. The germline CDR1 and CDR2 sequences are MDHEN and SYDVKM. The V gene end was trimmed by 4 bases and the J gene end by 4 bases; junction bases not matched to a gene: 11. This CDR3 reads CASSSTGVSVGYGYTF. The CDR3 region has the DNA TGTGCCAGCAGTTCGACAGGGGTTTCGGTGGGCTATGGCTACACCTTC.

This sequence joins TRBV5-4 and TRBJ2-5; 7 nucleotides line up with TRBD1. The CDR3 has 16 amino acids. V shed 0 bases and J 4 bases; nucleotides not matched to a gene: 9. Germline lookup yields CDR1 SGHNT and CDR2 YYREEE (reference sequence). The CDR3 DNA follows: TGTGCCAGCAGCTTGGCGACAGGGCGATTAGGAGAGACCCAGTACTTC. This encodes CASSLATGRLGETQYF. Based on the CDR3 plus reference TRBV5-4 and TRBJ2-5, the full variable domain is ETGVTQSPTHLIKTRGQQVTLRCSSQSGHNTVSWYQQALGQGPQFIFQYYREEENGRGNFPPRFSGLQFPNYSSELNVNALELDDSALYLCASSLATGRLGETQYFGPGTRLLVL.

The rearrangement links TRBV18 to TRBJ2-1; D gene ambiguous. The germline V and J ends were trimmed by 0 bases and 7 bases, with 7 bases remaining between them. The CDR3 consists of 13 residues. Germline CDR1 is KGHSH and CDR2 is LQKENI. The CDR3: CASSPPSQNEQFF. The CDR3, as DNA: TGTGCCAGCTCACCACCGAGCCAAAATGAGCAGTTCTTC.

The chain links TRBV6-5 to TRBJ2-4; D gene uncertain. The CDR3 extends over 14 amino acids. With 0 bases removed from V and 6 bases from J, the gap between germline ends came to 9 bases. Germline CDR1 is MNHEY and CDR2 is SVGAGI. The CDR3 DNA sequence: TGTGCCAGCAGTTACTCGACACCTACAAACATTCAGTACTTC. Translating it yields CASSYSTPTNIQYF.

The chain has TRBV19 and TRBJ2-5; no definite D call. This CDR3 contains 14 residues. Germline-derived CDR1 and CDR2 are LNHDA and SQIVND (reference sequence). With 4 bases removed from V and 5 bases from J, the gap between germline ends came to 14 bases. The CDR3 spells CASSKFGARETQYF. The CDR3 DNA sequence: TGTGCCAGTAGTAAATTTGGCGCTAGGGAGACCCAGTACTTC.

The rearrangement links TRBV9 to TRBJ1-1; D is unresolved. Germline V gene lookup returns CDR1 SGDLS and CDR2 YYNGEE. Deletions cut 0 bases from V and 1 base from J, with 7 bases between. The CDR3 is 14 amino acids. CDR3 in DNA: TGTGCCAGCAGCGTAGCCGGCTGGAACACTGAAGCTTTCTTT. Translated: CASSVAGWNTEAFF.

This clone was recorded only once. V and J are TRBV6-1 and TRBJ1-1; 10 nucleotides line up with TRBD1. In germline, CDR1 is MNHNS, CDR2 SASEGT. J gave up 7 bases and V 1 base, and 6 bases lay outside the gene matches. The CDR3 is 15 amino acids. The CDR3 loop reads CASSEVVRDRGEAFF. The CDR3 DNA reads TGTGCCAGCAGTGAAGTGGTTAGGGACAGGGGTGAAGCTTTCTTT.

The chain joins TRBV5-6 to TRBJ1-3; D is unclear. CDR1 is SGHDT and CDR2 is YYEEEE in the germline V gene. V was pared by 1 base and J by 4 bases, with 6 bases between. This CDR3 spans 13 amino acids. Written as DNA, the CDR3 is TGTGCCAGCAGCTTGTTGATGGGAAACACCATATATTTT. Translated: CASSLLMGNTIYF. Combining the CDR3 with reference TRBV5-6 and TRBJ1-3 gives the whole variable domain DAGVTQSPTHLIKTRGQQVTLRCSPKSGHDTVSWYQQALGQGPQFIFQYYEEEERQRGNFPDRFSGHQFPNYSSELNVNALLLGDSALYLCASSLLMGNTIYFGEGSWLTVV.

The chain combines TRBV11-2 with TRBJ1-2, with 11 positions matching TRBD1. Per germline, CDR1 SGHAT and CDR2 FQNNGV. This CDR3 contains 16 residues. The V segment lost 5 bases and the J segment 4 bases; nucleotides outside the gene matches: 9. CDR3 region: CASSPLGTGGLYGYTF. CDR3 bases: TGTGCCAGCAGCCCCCTCGGGACAGGGGGTCTCTATGGCTACACCTTC.

V and J are TRBV2 and TRBJ1-4, with D possibly matching TRBD1 (5 bases). CDR1 is SNHLY and CDR2 is FYNNEI in the germline V gene. Trimming stripped 2 bases from V and 8 bases from J, with 15 bases between. CDR3 size: 15 residues. The CDR3 region is CASSESVAGEEKLFF. The CDR3 DNA sequence: TGTGCCAGCAGTGAAAGCGTCGCGGGGGAGGAAAAACTGTTTTTT.

The chain joins TRBV2 to TRBJ1-1; TRBD1 might be the D (5 bases). This CDR3 is built from 14 residues. The V end lost 3 bases, the J end lost 5 bases, and 13 bases lay between the germline ends. CDR1 is SNHLY and CDR2 is FYNNEI in the germline V gene. CDR3 in DNA: TGTGCCAGCAGTGACCAGGGCCGAGGGACTGAAGCTTTCTTT. Translation gives CASSDQGRGTEAFF.

CDR3 bases: TGTGCCAGCAGTTTAATAGTCCCGGGACTTCGGTACTTC. This gives the protein CASSLIVPGLRYF. This chain joins TRBV28 and TRBJ2-5; D may be TRBD2 (6 bases). This CDR3 is built from 13 residues. V dropped 2 bases and J dropped 13 bases, with 17 bases sitting between them. CDR1 and CDR2 from the germline V gene are MDHEN and SYDVKM. Full variable domain (rest looked up from reference TRBV28 and TRBJ2-5): DVKVTQSSRYLVKRTGEKVFLECVQDMDHENMFWYRQDPGLGLRLIYFSYDVKMKEKGDIPEGYSVSREKKERFSLILESASTNQTSMYLCASSLIVPGLRYFGPGTRLLVL.

CDR3 sequence reads: CASTRDTNTGELFF. The DNA of the CDR3 is TGTGCCAGCACCCGGGACACTAACACCGGGGAGCTGTTTTTT. V is TRBV7-3 and J is TRBJ2-2, with a tentative D call TRBD1 (6 bases). Germline lookup yields CDR1 SGHTA and CDR2 FQGTGA. The CDR3 is 14 amino acids. Deletions cut 7 bases from V and 2 bases from J, with 11 bases between.